This paragraph covers one T cell receptor beta chain sequence. Under the authors' procedure: Amplifying reference gene primers gave estimates of nucleated cell counts. TCRdb's copy holds only in-frame clones and misses some; the assay was immunoSEQ multiplex PCR. V, J and clone size derive from that table, while D and trimming were established from the DNA sequence. The table records about 280,000 clones, 85% of them present only once. The CDR3 is 13 residues long. The V and J ends lost 4 bases and 2 bases, in that order; junction bases with no gene match: 2. Germline values: CDR1 MNHEY, CDR2 SVGAGI. These data come from a study of blood T cell repertoires in COVID-19. Cohorts were determined from participant-reported clinical history. Cohort 3 donors counted as recovered after two negative PCRs, clearance, or resolved symptoms.

The sequence was obtained from a woman aged 45 to 65 who had recovered from COVID-19. The specimen sequenced was PBMCs or T cells enriched from blood (not recorded which). The V call is TRBV6-5, the J call TRBJ2-7; 7 bases are a match to TRBD2. CDR3 bases: TGTGCCAGCAGTTCGCTAGCGGCCTACGAGCAGTACTTC. Its translation is CASSSLAAYEQYF.